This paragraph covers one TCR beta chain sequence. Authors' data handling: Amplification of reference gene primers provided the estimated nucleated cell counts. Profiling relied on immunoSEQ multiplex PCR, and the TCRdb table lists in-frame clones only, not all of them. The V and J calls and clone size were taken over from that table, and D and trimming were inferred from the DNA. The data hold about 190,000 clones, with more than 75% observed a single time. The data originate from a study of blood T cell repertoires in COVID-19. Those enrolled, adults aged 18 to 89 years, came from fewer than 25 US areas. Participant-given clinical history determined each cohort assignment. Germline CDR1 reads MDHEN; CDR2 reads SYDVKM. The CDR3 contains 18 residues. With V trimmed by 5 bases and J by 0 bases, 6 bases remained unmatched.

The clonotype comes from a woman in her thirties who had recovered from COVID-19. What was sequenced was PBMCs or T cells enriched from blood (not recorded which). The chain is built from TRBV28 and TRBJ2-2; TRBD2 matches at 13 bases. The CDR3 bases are TGTGCCAGCAGTCAGGGACTAGCGGGGTCCGCGAACACCGGGGAGCTGTTTTTT. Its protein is CASSQGLAGSANTGELFF. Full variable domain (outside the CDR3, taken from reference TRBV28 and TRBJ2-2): DVKVTQSSRYLVKRTGEKVFLECVQDMDHENMFWYRQDPGLGLRLIYFSYDVKMKEKGDIPEGYSVSREKKERFSLILESASTNQTSMYLCASSQGLAGSANTGELFFGEGSRLTVL.